This paragraph covers one T cell receptor beta chain sequence. What it binds is not known. The data were obtained in a study of cytomegalovirus exposure and HLA in healthy donors. Study results and caveats: Altogether, about 160 TCR beta chains were recorded as cytomegalovirus-associated.

The primer mix had 60 Vbeta and 13 Jbeta primers. Assay used: immunoSEQ multiplex PCR; TCRdb lists only in-frame clones, some missing. The top ten clones hold 3.6% of a sample with about 130,000 clones, approximately 80% of them seen once. Germline CDR1 is SGHTA and CDR2 is FQGNSA. This CDR3 has 16 residues. Losses at the gene ends were 5 bases for V and 4 bases for J; bases not matched to a gene: 11. The material sequenced was PBMCs. This TCR was sampled from a man in his forties in good health and CMV-seronegative. The V and J genes are TRBV7-2 and TRBJ1-2; 9 bases are a match to TRBD1. The CDR3 reads CASSQSGGQGSYGYTF. DNA for the CDR3: TGTGCCAGCAGCCAAAGTGGGGGACAGGGAAGCTATGGCTACACCTTC.